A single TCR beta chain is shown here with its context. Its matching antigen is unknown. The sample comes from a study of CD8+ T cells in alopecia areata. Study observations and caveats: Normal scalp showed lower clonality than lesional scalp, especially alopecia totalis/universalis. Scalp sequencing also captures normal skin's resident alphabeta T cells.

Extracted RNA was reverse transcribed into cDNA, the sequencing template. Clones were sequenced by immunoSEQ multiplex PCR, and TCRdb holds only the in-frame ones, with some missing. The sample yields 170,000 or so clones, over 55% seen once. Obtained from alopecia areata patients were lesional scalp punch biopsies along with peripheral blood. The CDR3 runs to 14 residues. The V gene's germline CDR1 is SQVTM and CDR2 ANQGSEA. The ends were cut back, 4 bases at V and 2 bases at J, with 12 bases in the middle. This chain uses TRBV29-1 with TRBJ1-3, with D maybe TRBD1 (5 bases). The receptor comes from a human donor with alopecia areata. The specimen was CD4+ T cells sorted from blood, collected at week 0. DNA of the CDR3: TGCAGCGTTGGCCCCACGGGGGCTGGAAACACCATATATTTT. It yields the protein CSVGPTGAGNTIYF.